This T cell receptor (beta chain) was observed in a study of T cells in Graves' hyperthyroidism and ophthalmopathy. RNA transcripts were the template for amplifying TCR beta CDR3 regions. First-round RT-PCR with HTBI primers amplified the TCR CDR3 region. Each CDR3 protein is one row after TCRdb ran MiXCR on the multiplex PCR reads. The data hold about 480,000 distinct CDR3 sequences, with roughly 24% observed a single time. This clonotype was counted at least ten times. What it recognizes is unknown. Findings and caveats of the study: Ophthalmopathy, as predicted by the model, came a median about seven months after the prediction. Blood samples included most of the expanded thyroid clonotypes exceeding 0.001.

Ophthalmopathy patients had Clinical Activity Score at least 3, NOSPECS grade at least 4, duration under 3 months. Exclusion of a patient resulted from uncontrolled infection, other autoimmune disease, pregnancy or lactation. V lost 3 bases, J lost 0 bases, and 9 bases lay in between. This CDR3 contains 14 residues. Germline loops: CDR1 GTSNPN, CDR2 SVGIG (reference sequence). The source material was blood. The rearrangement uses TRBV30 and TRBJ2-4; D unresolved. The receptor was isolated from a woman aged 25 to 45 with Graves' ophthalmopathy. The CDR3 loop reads CAWSPHQAKNIQYF. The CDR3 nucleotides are TGTGCCTGGAGCCCCCATCAAGCCAAAAACATTCAGTACTTC.